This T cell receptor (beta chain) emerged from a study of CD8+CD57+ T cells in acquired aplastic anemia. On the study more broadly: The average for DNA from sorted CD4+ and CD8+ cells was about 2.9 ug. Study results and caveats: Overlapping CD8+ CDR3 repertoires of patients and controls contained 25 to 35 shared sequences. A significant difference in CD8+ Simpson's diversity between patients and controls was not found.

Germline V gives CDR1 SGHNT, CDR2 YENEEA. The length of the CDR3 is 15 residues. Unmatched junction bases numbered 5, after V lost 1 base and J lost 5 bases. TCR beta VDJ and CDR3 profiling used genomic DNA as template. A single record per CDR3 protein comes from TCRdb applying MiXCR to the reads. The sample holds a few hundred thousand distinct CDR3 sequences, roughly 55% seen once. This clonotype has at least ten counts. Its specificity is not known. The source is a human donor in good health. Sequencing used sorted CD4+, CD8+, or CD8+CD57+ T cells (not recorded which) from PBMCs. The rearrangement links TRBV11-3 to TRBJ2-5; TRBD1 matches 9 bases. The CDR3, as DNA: TGTGCCAGCAGCTTAGCCACAGGGGGCCGGGAGACCCAGTACTTC. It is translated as CASSLATGGRETQYF.